The 18 T cell receptor beta chains presented below share a single source sample, sequenced in a study of blood T cell repertoires in COVID-19. Only in-frame clones appear in the TCRdb table, and some are missing; sequencing was by immunoSEQ multiplex PCR. There are over 40,000 clones in the sample; more than 80% occur only once, and around 2.9% lies in the top ten. The sample taken for sequencing was peripheral blood. The receptors stem from a man older than 75 with acute or convalescent COVID-19.

This chain uses TRBV9 with TRBJ2-7, with 11 bases lining up with TRBD1. The trim removed 4 bases at V and 5 bases at J, leaving 8 bases unmatched. Per germline, CDR1 SGDLS and CDR2 YYNGEE. The CDR3 totals 15 residues. DNA of the CDR3: TGTGCCAGCAGCCTCCGGACAGGGGGCATTAACGAGCAGTACTTC. It yields the protein CASSLRTGGINEQYF.

The chain carries TRBV19 and TRBJ2-3, with 8 positions matching TRBD2. Trimming at V came to 5 bases and at J to 0 bases, leaving 13 bases not matched to a gene. Germline lookup yields CDR1 LNHDA and CDR2 SQIVND (reference sequence). There are 18 residues in the CDR3. The CDR3 spells CASSPQITSGASTDTQYF. The CDR3 DNA reads TGTGCCAGTAGTCCACAAATTACTAGCGGAGCTAGCACAGATACGCAGTATTTT.

V gene TRBV1 combines with J gene TRBJ1-1. TRBV1 is deemed a pseudogene. This CDR3 has 12 amino acids. DNA for the CDR3: TGCACCAGCAGCCTCCTGAGCGGAGAGGCTTTCTTT. It translates to CTSSLLSGEAFF.

The chain is built from TRBV5-1 and TRBJ2-5; D possibly corresponds to TRBD2 (5 bases). The CDR3 consists of 13 residues. Germline assignment: CDR1 SGHRS and CDR2 YFSETQ. Trimming shortened V by 4 bases and J by 5 bases, and 12 bases separated the two germline ends. The CDR3 DNA reads TGCGCCAGCAGCCCCGGACTCACGGAGACCCAGTACTTC. Translating it yields CASSPGLTETQYF.

This clone has only one observation. The CDR3 loop reads CASRTGTASNQPQHF. In DNA, the CDR3 is TGTGCCAGCAGGACCGGGACAGCCAGCAATCAGCCCCAGCATTTT. The chain recombines TRBV2 with TRBJ1-5, with 7 bases that match TRBD1. V shed 6 bases, J shed 1 base, and the junction held 6 bases outside the gene matches. The germline V gene encodes CDR1 SNHLY and CDR2 FYNNEI. This CDR3 spans 15 amino acids.

V gene TRBV20-1 combines with J gene TRBJ1-5, with TRBD1 as a possible D gene (5 bases). The CDR3 has 14 amino acids. Germline CDR1 is DFQATT and CDR2 is SNEGSKA (reference sequence). V lost 3 bases and J 5 bases, leaving 14 bases between the germline ends. The CDR3 here is CSASGALGDQPQHF. DNA for the CDR3: TGCAGTGCTAGTGGAGCTTTAGGGGATCAGCCCCAGCATTTT.

The V and J genes are TRBV3-1 (or the pseudogene TRBV3-2) and TRBJ2-3; 9 positions agree with TRBD2. Trimming removed 2 bases from V and 0 bases from J; junction bases left unmatched: 15. Per germline, CDR1 LGHDT and CDR2 YNNKEL (reference sequence). This CDR3 has 20 residues. The CDR3 DNA is TGTGCCAGCAGCCAACCCCTCGGGGCCCCTAGCGGGGAAAGCACAGATACGCAGTATTTT. Protein product: CASSQPLGAPSGESTDTQYF.

The V call is TRBV21-1, the J call TRBJ1-6; TRBD1 is the table's D call and was not checked against the DNA. TRBV21-1 is deemed a pseudogene. The length of the CDR3 is 14 residues. The CDR3 region has the DNA TGTGCCAGCACCGCTCATTTACAGGTTACACCCCTCCACTTT. Protein product: CASTAHLQVTPLHF.

A single count supports this clone. The gene calls are TRBV21-1 and TRBJ2-1; TRBD1 is taken as the D call from the table, unchecked against the DNA. TRBV21-1 is noted as a pseudogene. This CDR3 contains 17 residues. The CDR3 protein is CASSKKKQGATGNEQFF. As DNA, the CDR3 is TGTGCCAGCAGCAAAAAAAAGCAGGGGGCGACGGGCAATGAGCAGTTCTTC.

This chain joins TRBV20-1 and TRBJ1-5; no firm D call. The V end was cut by 6 bases, the J end by 11 bases, with 14 bases between. This CDR3 contains 11 residues. Germline V gene lookup returns CDR1 DFQATT and CDR2 SNEGSKA (reference sequence). The chain's CDR3 is CSAGRERAQHF. In DNA form, the CDR3 reads TGCAGTGCCGGGAGGGAGCGGGCCCAGCATTTT.

The chain couples TRBV10-1 to TRBJ2-1, with D tentatively TRBD2 (6 bases). Germline CDR1 is WNHNN and CDR2 is SYGVQD (reference sequence). The CDR3 has 14 amino acids. Trimming shortened V by 0 bases and J by 12 bases, and 15 bases separated the two germline ends. The DNA for the CDR3 is TGCGCCAGCAGTGAGTCGTTGGCTACCGGGGGGCAGTTCTTC. Its translation: CASSESLATGGQFF.

This clone has just a few counts. This chain uses TRBV6-2 or TRBV6-3 with TRBJ2-7; D possibly corresponds to TRBD2 (5 bases). Trimming removed 2 bases at V and 11 bases at J, with 13 bases between. This CDR3 region has 12 residues. The germline CDR1 and CDR2 sequences are MNHEY and SVGEGT. CDR3 DNA sequence: TGTGCCAGCAGTTACCCGGACTCCCGTGAGTACTTC. Protein sequence: CASSYPDSREYF.

This chain joins TRBV5-1 and TRBJ1-1, with 9 positions matching TRBD1. The germline CDR1 and CDR2 sequences are SGHRS and YFSETQ. The CDR3 loop spans 15 amino acids. Trimming at V came to 6 bases and at J to 1 base, leaving 7 bases not matched to a gene. The CDR3, as DNA: TGCGCCAGCACCCTGGGGACAGGGCAGAACACTGAAGCTTTCTTT. Its translation: CASTLGTGQNTEAFF.

The chain recombines TRBV6-6 with TRBJ2-2, with D tentatively TRBD1 (6 bases). The CDR3 spans 12 residues. Per germline, CDR1 MNHNY and CDR2 SVGAGI (reference sequence). With 6 bases removed from V and 6 bases from J, the gap between germline ends came to 8 bases. CDR3 region: CASRQGSGELFF. The CDR3 DNA reads as TGTGCCAGCAGACAGGGCTCCGGGGAGCTGTTTTTT.

The V call is TRBV5-4, the J call TRBJ1-3; 8 nucleotides match TRBD1. V dropped 1 base and J dropped 3; count of bases not matched to a gene: 3. This CDR3 region has 15 residues. Germline V gene sequence: CDR1 SGHNT, CDR2 YYREEE (reference sequence). The CDR3 DNA follows: TGTGCCAGCAGCTTGCAGGGGGCGCGTGGAAACACCATATATTTT. As protein: CASSLQGARGNTIYF.

The chain uses TRBV7-2 and TRBJ1-2; D perhaps matches TRBD1 (5 bases). This CDR3 is built from 14 residues. Germline V gene data show CDR1 as SGHTA and CDR2 as FQGNSA. V lost 5 bases and J 3 bases, leaving 13 bases between the germline ends. DNA for the CDR3: TGTGCCAGCAGCCGCCTTCAGGGCGACTATGGCTACACCTTC. Protein sequence: CASSRLQGDYGYTF. Using reference TRBV7-2 and TRBJ1-2 for the parts outside the CDR3, the full variable domain is GAGVSQSPSNKVTEKGKDVELRCDPISGHTALYWYRQSLGQGLEFLIYFQGNSAPDKSGLPSDRFSAERTGGSVSTLTIQRTQQEDSAVYLCASSRLQGDYGYTFGSGTRLTVV.

V gene TRBV19 combines with J gene TRBJ1-5; no clear D gene. This CDR3 contains 15 residues. The V gene's germline CDR1 is LNHDA and CDR2 SQIVND (reference sequence). The V end was cut by 5 bases, the J end by 4 bases, with 15 bases between. CDR3 protein: CASSGIREGNQPQHF. The CDR3, as DNA: TGTGCCAGTAGTGGGATTCGGGAAGGGAATCAGCCCCAGCATTTT. The whole variable domain, filled in from reference TRBV19 and TRBJ1-5, reads DGGITQSPKYLFRKEGQNVTLSCEQNLNHDAMYWYRQDPGQGLRLIYYSQIVNDFQKGDIAEGYSVSREKKESFPLTVTSAQKNPTAFYLCASSGIREGNQPQHFGDGTRLSIL.

The genes are TRBV7-2 and TRBJ2-7; 9 bases line up with TRBD1. Trimming took 1 base from V and 6 from J; bases not matched to a gene: 7. CDR3 length: 15 residues. The germline CDR1 and CDR2 sequences are SGHTA and FQGNSA. CDR3 coding DNA: TGTGCCAGCAGCTTAGAAGGGACAGGGCGTACCGAGCAGTACTTC. Amino acids: CASSLEGTGRTEQYF.